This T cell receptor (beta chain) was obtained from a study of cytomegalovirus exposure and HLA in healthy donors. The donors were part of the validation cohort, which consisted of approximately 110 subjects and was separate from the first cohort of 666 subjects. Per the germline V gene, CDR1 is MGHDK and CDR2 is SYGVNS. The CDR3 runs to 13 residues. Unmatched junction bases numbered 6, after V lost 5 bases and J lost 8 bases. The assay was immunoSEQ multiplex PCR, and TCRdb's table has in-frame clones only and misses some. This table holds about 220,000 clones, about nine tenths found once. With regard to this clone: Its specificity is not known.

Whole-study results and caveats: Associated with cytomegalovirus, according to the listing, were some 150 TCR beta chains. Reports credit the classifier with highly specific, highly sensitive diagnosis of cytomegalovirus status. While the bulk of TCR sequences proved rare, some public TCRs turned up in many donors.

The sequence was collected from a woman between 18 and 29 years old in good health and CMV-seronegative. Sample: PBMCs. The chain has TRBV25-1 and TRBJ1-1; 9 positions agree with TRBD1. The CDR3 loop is CASSLSDRGEAFF. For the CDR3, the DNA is TGTGCCAGCAGTCTATCGGACAGGGGCGAAGCTTTCTTT.